A single sample gave rise to the 18 T cell receptor beta chains below, sequenced in a study of blood T cell repertoires in COVID-19. This table comes from immunoSEQ multiplex PCR, and its TCRdb copy is limited to in-frame clones, with some not included. The sample lists some 300,000 clones; roughly 84% were seen once. The specimen was PBMCs or T cells enriched from blood (not recorded which). The receptors derive from a woman in her 30s who had recovered from COVID-19.

This sequence joins TRBV9 and TRBJ1-2; 11 nucleotides agree with TRBD1. The CDR3 has 15 amino acids. J lost 8 bases, V lost 4 bases, and 10 bases had no gene match. The germline gives CDR1 SGDLS, CDR2 YYNGEE. DNA of the CDR3: TGTGCCAGCAGCACTGGACAGGGGGCTTCGGGAGGCTACACCTTC. This sequence encodes CASSTGQGASGGYTF.

The chain couples TRBV6-5 to TRBJ2-5; 7 bases map to TRBD2. CDR1 MNHEY and CDR2 SVGAGI come from the germline V gene. V shed 6 bases and J 4 bases; nucleotides not matched to a gene: 8. The CDR3 extends over 14 amino acids. The CDR3 here is CASSPVGGSETQYF. DNA of the CDR3: TGTGCCAGCAGCCCAGTCGGGGGGTCAGAGACCCAGTACTTC.

The chain is built from TRBV7-9 and TRBJ1-2; 7 nucleotides line up with TRBD1. From germline, CDR1 is SEHNR and CDR2 FQNEAQ (reference sequence). The junction had 10 bases not matched to a gene; V was cut back by 5 bases and J by 4 bases. This CDR3 region has 15 residues. The CDR3, as DNA: TGTGCCAGCAGCCAAACCGTCGACAGGGCCTATGGCTACACCTTC. As protein: CASSQTVDRAYGYTF. Looking up the rest from reference TRBV7-9 and TRBJ1-2 gives the full variable domain: DTGVSQNPRHKITKRGQNVTFRCDPISEHNRLYWYRQTLGQGPEFLTYFQNEAQLEKSRLLSDRFSAERPKGSFSTLEIQRTEQGDSAMYLCASSQTVDRAYGYTFGSGTRLTVV.

This clone was counted at least ten times. V gene TRBV27 combines with J gene TRBJ2-5; D possibly corresponds to TRBD2 (6 bases). The V end lost 2 bases, the J end lost 2 bases, and 12 bases lay between the germline ends. From germline, CDR1 is MNHEY and CDR2 SMNVEV (reference sequence). This CDR3 has 15 residues. The CDR3 DNA reads as TGTGCCAGCAGTTTAGCCGGGGGAGGTCAAGAGACCCAGTACTTC. This encodes CASSLAGGGQETQYF.

Only one count was recorded for this clone. The chain links TRBV4-3 to TRBJ2-1; TRBD1 is a possible D gene (6 bases). This CDR3 is built from 14 residues. Germline V gene data show CDR1 as LGHNA and CDR2 as YSLEER. V dropped 4 bases and J dropped 3 bases, with 10 bases sitting between them. CDR3 amino acids: CASSRTDSYNEQFF. In DNA, the CDR3 is TGCGCCAGCAGCCGGACGGACAGCTACAATGAGCAGTTCTTC.

The CDR3 coding sequence is TGTGCCAGCAGTGGGGAGTCGGGGGGCCGCTTAAATTCACCCCTCCACTTT. Its protein is CASSGESGGRLNSPLHF. The chain recombines TRBV2 with TRBJ1-6, with D perhaps TRBD1 (6 bases). From germline, CDR1 is SNHLY and CDR2 FYNNEI. V was clipped by 4 bases and J by 7 bases, with 20 bases between them. CDR3 length: 17 residues.

The CDR3 DNA sequence: TGTGCCAGCTCACCACTCCCTAGCGGGGGCACACAAGAGACCCAGTACTTC. It specifies CASSPLPSGGTQETQYF. The genes are TRBV18 and TRBJ2-5; 10 nucleotides align to TRBD2. The V segment lost 1 base and the J segment 2 bases; nucleotides outside the gene matches: 7. The CDR3 has 17 amino acids. The germline V gene encodes CDR1 KGHSH and CDR2 LQKENI.

This chain joins TRBV2 and TRBJ2-5, with D perhaps TRBD2 (6 bases). From germline, CDR1 is SNHLY and CDR2 FYNNEI. V was clipped by 8 bases and J by 5 bases, with 15 bases between them. The CDR3 is 13 residues long. This chain's CDR3 is CASRDSRRETQYF. CDR3 nucleotide sequence: TGTGCCAGCCGGGACTCCCGCAGGGAGACCCAGTACTTC.

The gene calls are TRBV5-4 and TRBJ2-5; D might be TRBD2 (6 bases). V lost 0 bases, J lost 6 bases, and 12 bases lay in between. Germline CDR1 reads SGHNT; CDR2 reads YYREEE (reference sequence). CDR3 length: 14 amino acids. This chain's CDR3 is CASSLEPAGQTQYF. CDR3 nucleotides: TGTGCCAGCAGCTTGGAACCCGCGGGGCAGACCCAGTACTTC.

This chain links TRBV27 with TRBJ1-2, with D tentatively TRBD1 (6 bases). The germline V gene encodes CDR1 MNHEY and CDR2 SMNVEV (reference sequence). With 5 bases removed from V and 4 bases from J, the gap between germline ends came to 14 bases. The CDR3 extends over 14 amino acids. CDR3 in amino acids: CASSPATGPYGYTF. Written as DNA, the CDR3 is TGTGCCAGCAGTCCCGCGACAGGTCCCTATGGCTACACCTTC.

The chain employs TRBV7-9 and TRBJ2-3, with 7 bases matching TRBD2. The V gene's germline CDR1 is SEHNR and CDR2 FQNEAQ (reference sequence). The V segment lost 3 bases and the J segment 0 bases; nucleotides outside the gene matches: 6. The CDR3 is 16 amino acids. CDR3: CASSLGGGASTDTQYF. DNA for the CDR3: TGTGCCAGCAGCTTGGGCGGGGGAGCTAGCACAGATACGCAGTATTTT.

J is TRBJ2-3 and V is TRBV20-1, with TRBD2 matching 7 bases. CDR3 length: 16 amino acids. Germline assignment: CDR1 DFQATT and CDR2 SNEGSKA (reference sequence). V lost 3 bases to trimming and J lost 2 bases; unmatched junction nucleotides: 11. CDR3 sequence (DNA): TGCAGTGCTAGTGCCCACTTGGCGGGGGACACAGATACGCAGTATTTT. As protein: CSASAHLAGDTDTQYF.

The V and J genes are TRBV28 and TRBJ1-2, with D maybe TRBD1 (5 bases). The germline V gene has CDR1 MDHEN and CDR2 SYDVKM. This CDR3 contains 13 residues. The V gene lost 6 bases and the J gene lost 2 bases, with 10 bases spanning the gap. The CDR3 sequence: CASSKTENYGYTF. CDR3 DNA sequence: TGTGCCAGCAGCAAGACAGAGAACTATGGCTACACCTTC.

The DNA for the CDR3 is TGTGCCAGCAGCCCACAGGGTCAGCCCCAGCATTTT. The encoded protein is CASSPQGQPQHF. The chain couples TRBV5-8 to TRBJ1-5; perhaps TRBD1 as D (6 bases). The CDR3 has 12 residues. From germline, CDR1 is SGHTS and CDR2 YDEGEE. The ends were cut back, 4 bases at V and 6 bases at J, with 8 bases in the middle. The complete variable domain, with remaining parts taken from reference TRBV5-8 and TRBJ1-5, reads EAGVTQSPTHLIKTRGQQATLRCSPISGHTSVYWYQQALGLGLQFLLWYDEGEERNRGNFPPRFSGRQFPNYSSELNVNALELEDSALYLCASSPQGQPQHFGDGTRLSIL.

The chain is built from TRBV3-1 (or the pseudogene TRBV3-2) and TRBJ2-6, with 8 bases lining up with TRBD1. Unmatched junction bases numbered 2, after V lost 0 bases and J lost 4 bases. The CDR3 contains 16 residues. CDR1 LGHDT and CDR2 YNNKEL come from the germline V gene (reference sequence). This CDR3 reads CASSQETGAGANVLTF. The CDR3 nucleotides read TGTGCCAGCAGCCAAGAGACAGGGGCCGGGGCCAACGTCCTGACTTTC.

On this clone itself: This sample also contains other DNA sequences that code for the same CDR3. J is TRBJ1-2 and V is TRBV9, with D tentatively TRBD1 (6 bases). Trimming pared 3 bases from V and 4 bases from J, leaving 13 bases between. Per the germline V gene, CDR1 is SGDLS and CDR2 is YYNGEE. CDR3 length: 14 residues. The CDR3 region has the DNA TGTGCCAGCAGCGACAGGGACCGAGGCTATGGCTACACCTTC. Its protein is CASSDRDRGYGYTF.

The chain is built from TRBV5-1 and TRBJ2-2; 7 nucleotides match TRBD1. The length of the CDR3 is 16 residues. Germline values: CDR1 SGHRS, CDR2 YFSETQ. With 0 bases clipped from V and 0 bases from J, the junction kept 2 bases outside the gene matches. The CDR3 loop reads CASSLEGTANTGELFF. Here the CDR3 DNA reads TGCGCCAGCAGCTTGGAGGGGACAGCGAACACCGGGGAGCTGTTTTTT.

This sequence joins TRBV18 and TRBJ1-5, with 8 bases lining up with TRBD1. Germline trimming cut 4 bases from V and 6 bases from J; bases unmatched to any gene: 2. CDR3 length equals 13 residues. The germline gives CDR1 KGHSH, CDR2 LQKENI. CDR3 in DNA: TGTGCCAGCTCACGAGACAGGGGTCAGCCCCAGCATTTT. This sequence encodes CASSRDRGQPQHF.